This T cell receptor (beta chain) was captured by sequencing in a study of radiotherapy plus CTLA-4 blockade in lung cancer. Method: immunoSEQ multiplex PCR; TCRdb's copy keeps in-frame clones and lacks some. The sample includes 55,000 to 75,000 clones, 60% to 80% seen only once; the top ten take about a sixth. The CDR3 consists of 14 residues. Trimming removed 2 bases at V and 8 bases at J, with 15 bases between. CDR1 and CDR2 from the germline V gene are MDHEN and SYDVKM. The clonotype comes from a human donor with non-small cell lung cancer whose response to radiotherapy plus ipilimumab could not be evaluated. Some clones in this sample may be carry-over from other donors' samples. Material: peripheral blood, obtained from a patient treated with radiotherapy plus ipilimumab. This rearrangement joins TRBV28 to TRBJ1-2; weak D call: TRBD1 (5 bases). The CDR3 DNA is TGTGCCAGCAGTTTAGATACCAGGGCTGGGGGCTACACCTTC. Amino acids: CASSLDTRAGGYTF.